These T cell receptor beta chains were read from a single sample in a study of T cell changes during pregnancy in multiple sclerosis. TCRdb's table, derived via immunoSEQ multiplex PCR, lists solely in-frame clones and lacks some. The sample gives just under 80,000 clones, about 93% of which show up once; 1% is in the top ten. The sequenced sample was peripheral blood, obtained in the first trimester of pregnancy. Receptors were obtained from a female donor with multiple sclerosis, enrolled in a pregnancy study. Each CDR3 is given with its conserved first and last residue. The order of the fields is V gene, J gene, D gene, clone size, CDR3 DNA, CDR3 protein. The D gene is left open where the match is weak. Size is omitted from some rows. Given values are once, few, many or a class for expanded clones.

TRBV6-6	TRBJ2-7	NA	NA	TGTGCCAGCAGTCGCGGCCACTTGGGCTACGAGCAGTACTTC	CASSRGHLGYEQYF
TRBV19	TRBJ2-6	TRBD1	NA	TGTGCCAGTAGTATAGGGACAGGGGTCGGGGCCAACGTCCTGACTTTC	CASSIGTGVGANVLTF
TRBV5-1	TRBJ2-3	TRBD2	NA	TGCGCCAGCAATCTCAGCGGGGGGAGGGCAGATACGCAGTATTTT	CASNLSGGRADTQYF
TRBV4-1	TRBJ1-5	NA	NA	TGCGCCAGCAGCCAAGAGGGACGCGGGGATGGTGGCAATCAGCCCCAGCATTTT	CASSQEGRGDGGNQPQHF
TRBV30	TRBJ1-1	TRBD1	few	TGTGCCTGGAGTGTAGACAGGGTAGTTGCTTTCTTT	CAWSVDRVVAFF
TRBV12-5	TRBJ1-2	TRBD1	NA	TGTGCTAGTGGTTTCGGACAGGGTGGCTATGGCTACACCTTC	CASGFGQGGYGYTF
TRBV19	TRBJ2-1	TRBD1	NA	TGTGCCAGTAGTATTACAGGGGGCGCCTCCGCCGGCTACAATGAGCAGTTCTTC	CASSITGGASAGYNEQFF
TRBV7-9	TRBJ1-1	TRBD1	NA	TGTGCCAGCAGCTCTGGGACAGCTATTAACACTGAAGCTTTCTTT	CASSSGTAINTEAFF
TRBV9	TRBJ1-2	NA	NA	TGTGCCAGCACCCAGGGGCAGACGAACTATGGCTACACCTTC	CASTQGQTNYGYTF
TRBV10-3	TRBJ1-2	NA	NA	TGTGCCATCAGTGGAACAGGATTGGACTATGGCTACACCTTC	CAISGTGLDYGYTF
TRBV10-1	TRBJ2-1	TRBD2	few	TGCGCCAGCAGTGAGCCCCGAGCGGGAGTAAATGAGCAGTTCTTC	CASSEPRAGVNEQFF
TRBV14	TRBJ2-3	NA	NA	TGTGCCAGCAGCCAAGATTGGCTAGCCTTCACAGATACGCAGTATTTT	CASSQDWLAFTDTQYF
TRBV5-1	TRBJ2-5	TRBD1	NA	TGCGCCAGCAGCCCCCGACAGGGGCAGACCCAGTACTTC	CASSPRQGQTQYF
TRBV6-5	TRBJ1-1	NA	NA	TGTGCCAGCAGTTACTCGCCAGGGAAGGGCACTGAAGCTTTCTTT	CASSYSPGKGTEAFF
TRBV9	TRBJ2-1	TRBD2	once	TGTGCCAGCAGCGTTGGGGCTAGCGGCCGAGGGGATGAGCAGTTCTTC	CASSVGASGRGDEQFF
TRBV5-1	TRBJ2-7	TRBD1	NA	TGCGCCAGCAGCGGGACAGGGGCCTTTGAGCAGTACTTC	CASSGTGAFEQYF